The T cell receptor (beta chain) described here comes from a study of cytomegalovirus exposure and HLA in healthy donors. All donors participated as healthy donors of bone marrow. The V segment lost 5 bases and the J segment 4 bases; nucleotides outside the gene matches: 2. Germline V gene sequence: CDR1 MNHNY, CDR2 SVGAGI (reference sequence). The CDR3 is 15 amino acids. PCR involved 60 Vbeta and 13 Jbeta primers. Clones were sequenced by immunoSEQ multiplex PCR, and TCRdb holds only the in-frame ones, with some missing. In the table there are under 200,000 clones, roughly 68% of which are singletons. This clone was counted a few times.

V is TRBV6-6 and J is TRBJ2-1; 13 bases align to TRBD2. The sample was PBMCs. The receptor was isolated from a woman younger than 45 in good health and CMV-seronegative. CDR3 region: CASSTSGGGYNEQFF. The CDR3 coding sequence is TGTGCCAGCAGTACTAGCGGGGGGGGGTACAATGAGCAGTTCTTC.